Presented here are 13 T cell receptor beta chains from one specimen sequenced in a study of shared clonotypes between healthy human individuals. Sequenced by immunoSEQ multiplex PCR; TCRdb stores in-frame clones only, minus some. Among about 680,000 clones listed, roughly nine tenths were seen once. CD45RO-negative, CCR7-selected cells formed the naive CD8 fraction, which excluded terminally differentiated effector memory CD45RA+ cells. Sequenced material: naive CD8+ T cells sorted from blood. The receptors come from a man under 40 in good health.

V and J are TRBV19 and TRBJ1-1; D gene uncertain. Germline values: CDR1 LNHDA, CDR2 SQIVND (reference sequence). The ends were cut back, 3 bases at V and 4 bases at J, with 15 bases in the middle. This CDR3 has 15 residues. CDR3 sequence: CASSIGPPSGTEAFF. The DNA of the CDR3 is TGTGCCAGTAGTATTGGTCCCCCCTCGGGCACTGAAGCTTTCTTT.

V gene TRBV27 combines with J gene TRBJ2-7; 8 bases align to TRBD1. V trimming: 2 bases; J trimming: 3 bases; junction bases outside the gene matches: 3. This CDR3 has 14 amino acids. Looked up from germline, CDR1 is MNHEY and CDR2 is SMNVEV (reference sequence). The chain's CDR3 is CASSLQGAIYEQYF. CDR3 sequence (DNA): TGTGCCAGCAGTTTACAGGGGGCGATCTACGAGCAGTACTTC.

The V and J genes are TRBV27 and TRBJ2-1, with TRBD2 matching 13 bases. J was trimmed by 8 bases and V by 6 bases; bases with no gene match: 7. This CDR3 has 15 amino acids. Germline CDR1 and CDR2: MNHEY and SMNVEV (reference sequence). Here the CDR3 DNA reads TGTGCCAGCAGGCGGACTAGCGGGAGTATGGATGAGCAGTTCTTC. This encodes CASRRTSGSMDEQFF.

The chain links TRBV5-5 to TRBJ1-3; D gene unclear. Germline V gene lookup returns CDR1 SGHKS and CDR2 YYEKEE (reference sequence). V lost 0 bases, J lost 0 bases, and 16 bases lay in between. This CDR3 is built from 18 residues. The CDR3 loop is CASSLAPALTSSGNTIYF. CDR3 coding DNA: TGTGCCAGCAGCTTGGCCCCGGCTCTAACAAGCTCTGGAAACACCATATATTTT.

This clone was seen repeatedly, ten times or more. Distinct nucleotide sequences in the sample also encode this CDR3. V is TRBV27 and J is TRBJ2-7; D unresolved. The CDR3 has 11 residues. Trimming took off 2 bases at V and 4 bases at J, with 3 bases between the two ends. Germline loops: CDR1 MNHEY, CDR2 SMNVEV (reference sequence). The CDR3 here is CASSLGYEQYF. The CDR3 DNA reads TGTGCCAGCAGTTTAGGGTACGAGCAGTACTTC.

This clone was picked up one time. This sequence joins TRBV28 and TRBJ2-7; no reliable D call. This CDR3 spans 15 amino acids. Germline-derived CDR1 and CDR2 are MDHEN and SYDVKM. V shed 5 bases and J shed 0 bases, with 14 bases lying between them. The CDR3 DNA reads TGTGCCAGCAGTACCGGACCGATGAGCTCCTACGAGCAGTACTTC. Translation: CASSTGPMSSYEQYF.

The chain carries TRBV2 and TRBJ2-1; no reliable D call. Trimming stripped 7 bases from V and 13 bases from J, with 17 bases between. Germline V lookup: CDR1 SNHLY, CDR2 FYNNEI. The CDR3 covers 12 residues. As DNA, the CDR3 is TGTGCCAGCAAGTCAGGCCATCACGAACAGTTCTTC. This gives the protein CASKSGHHEQFF.

V usage is TRBV21-1 and J usage is TRBJ1-4; TRBD1, the table's D call, was not compared with the DNA. TRBV21-1 is classified as a pseudogene. This CDR3 region has 16 residues. DNA of the CDR3: TGTGCCAGCAGCACAAGACAGGGGGCCGATAATGAAAAACTGTTTTTT. It translates to CASSTRQGADNEKLFF.

This chain uses TRBV4-1 with TRBJ2-1; 8 nucleotides agree with TRBD2. The V gene's germline CDR1 is MGHRA and CDR2 YSYEKL. This CDR3 region has 17 residues. The V segment lost 0 bases and the J segment 5 bases; nucleotides outside the gene matches: 9. CDR3 region: CASSQEFGTRIDNEQFF. CDR3 DNA: TGCGCCAGCAGCCAAGAATTTGGGACTAGGATAGACAATGAGCAGTTCTTC.

A single count supports this clone. V gene TRBV5-1 combines with J gene TRBJ2-1; 11 bases agree with TRBD2. Losses at the gene ends were 0 bases for V and 10 bases for J; bases not matched to a gene: 9. CDR3 length equals 16 residues. Germline CDR1 and CDR2: SGHRS and YFSETQ. The DNA of the CDR3 is TGCGCCAGCAGCTTGGGGGCTAGCGGGAGGTATGGAGAGCAGTTCTTC. Amino acid sequence: CASSLGASGRYGEQFF.

The sample holds a few counts of this clone. CDR3 bases: TGTGCCAGCAGCTCAACACGGGTGGGCTACGAGCAGTACTTC. It specifies CASSSTRVGYEQYF. This rearrangement joins TRBV7-9 to TRBJ2-7; no reliable D call. Trimming stripped 4 bases from V and 3 bases from J, with 13 bases between. The germline V gene encodes CDR1 SEHNR and CDR2 FQNEAQ (reference sequence). This CDR3 contains 14 residues.

The chain combines TRBV5-1 with TRBJ2-3; 7 positions match TRBD2. The CDR3 length is 14 residues. Germline loops: CDR1 SGHRS, CDR2 YFSETQ. The V segment lost 2 bases and the J segment 8 bases; nucleotides outside the gene matches: 8. CDR3 nucleotides: TGCGCCAGCAGCTTTACATGGGAGGGAGGTACGCAGTATTTT. Amino acids: CASSFTWEGGTQYF.

Concerning this clone: The same CDR3 arises from other DNA sequences in this sample as well. The gene calls are TRBV4-3 and TRBJ2-7; the D gene is possibly TRBD1 (7 bases). The CDR3 contains 14 residues. Germline V gene data show CDR1 as LGHNA and CDR2 as YSLEER. V dropped 4 bases and J dropped 3 bases, with 13 bases sitting between them. DNA of the CDR3: TGCGCCAGCAGCCCCGGGACAGCGGGCTACGAGCAGTACTTC. It yields the protein CASSPGTAGYEQYF.